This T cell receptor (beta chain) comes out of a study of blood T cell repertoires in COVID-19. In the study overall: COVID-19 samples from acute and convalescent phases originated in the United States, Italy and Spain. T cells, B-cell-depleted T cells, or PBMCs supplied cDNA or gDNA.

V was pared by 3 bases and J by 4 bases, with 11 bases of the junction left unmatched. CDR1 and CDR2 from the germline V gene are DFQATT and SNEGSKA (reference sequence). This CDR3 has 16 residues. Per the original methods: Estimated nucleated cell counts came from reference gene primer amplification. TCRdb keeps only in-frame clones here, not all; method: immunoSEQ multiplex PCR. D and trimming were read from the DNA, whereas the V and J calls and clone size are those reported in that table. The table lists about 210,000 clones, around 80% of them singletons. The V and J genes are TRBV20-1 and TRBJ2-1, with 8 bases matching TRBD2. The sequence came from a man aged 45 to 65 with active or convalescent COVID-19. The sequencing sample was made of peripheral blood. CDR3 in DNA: TGCAGTGCTAGTCCTCCGAGCGGGAGTACATACAATGAGCAGTTCTTC. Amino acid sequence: CSASPPSGSTYNEQFF.